The 25 T cell receptor beta chains in this list originate from one sample, sequenced in a study of blood T cell repertoires in COVID-19. The repertoire was sequenced with immunoSEQ multiplex PCR; TCRdb's copy has only in-frame clones and lacks some. The data hold roughly 400,000 clones, with approximately 87% observed a single time. The sequenced material came from PBMCs or T cells enriched from blood (not recorded which). Receptors were obtained from a woman aged 50 to 65 who had recovered from COVID-19.

DNA of the CDR3: TGTGCCATCACCAGGACAGGGATGGCCGGGGAGCTGTTTTTT. Its protein is CAITRTGMAGELFF. The chain combines TRBV10-3 with TRBJ2-2, with 8 bases matching TRBD1. Per germline, CDR1 ENHRY and CDR2 SYGVKD. The CDR3 spans 14 residues. J lost 6 bases, V lost 7 bases, and 7 bases had no gene match.

CDR3 residues: CAWSIGGINQPQHF. Written as DNA, the CDR3 is TGTGCCTGGAGTATCGGAGGAATTAATCAGCCCCAGCATTTT. The J gene is TRBJ1-5, the V gene TRBV30; no firm D call. V lost 2 bases to trimming and J lost 4 bases, with 12 bases between them. The CDR3 is 14 residues long. CDR1 and CDR2 (germline): GTSNPN, SVGIG (reference sequence).

V and J are TRBV2 and TRBJ2-5, with 14 positions matching TRBD2. Losses at the gene ends were 5 bases for V and 5 bases for J; bases not matched to a gene: 4. This CDR3 comprises 15 residues. Germline-derived CDR1 and CDR2 are SNHLY and FYNNEI. The CDR3 is CASSKGLAGAETQYF. CDR3 bases: TGTGCCAGCAGTAAGGGACTAGCGGGGGCGGAGACCCAGTACTTC.

The chain employs TRBV11-2 and TRBJ1-2, with TRBD1 matching 11 bases. The CDR3 spans 16 residues. Germline CDR1 is SGHAT and CDR2 is FQNNGV. J was trimmed by 6 bases and V by 5 bases; bases with no gene match: 11. The CDR3 bases are TGTGCCAGCAGCCCCCGGACAGGGGGCGCGTTGGATGGCTACACCTTC. Translated, it gives CASSPRTGGALDGYTF.

Written as DNA, the CDR3 is TGCGCCAGCAGCTACTACACAGGGGATGGCTACACCTTC. Translating it yields CASSYYTGDGYTF. J is TRBJ1-2 and V is TRBV5-1; the match to TRBD1 covers 7 bases. Germline V gives CDR1 SGHRS, CDR2 YFSETQ. J gave up 6 bases and V 3 bases, and 5 bases lay outside the gene matches. The length of the CDR3 is 13 residues. Using reference TRBV5-1 and TRBJ1-2 for the parts outside the CDR3, the full variable domain is KAGVTQTPRYLIKTRGQQVTLSCSPISGHRSVSWYQQTPGQGLQFLFEYFSETQRNKGNFPGRFSGRQFSNSRSEMNVSTLELGDSALYLCASSYYTGDGYTFGSGTRLTVV.

This clone was seen just once. This sequence joins TRBV18 and TRBJ1-2; 8 bases align to TRBD1. With V trimmed by 3 bases and J by 8 bases, 8 bases remained unmatched. Germline CDR1 KGHSH, CDR2 LQKENI. The CDR3 contains 14 residues. The CDR3 loop is CASSPKPTGDGYTF. For the CDR3, the DNA is TGTGCCAGCTCACCGAAACCGACAGGGGACGGCTACACCTTC.

V is TRBV2 and J is TRBJ1-1; 12 bases align to TRBD1. V was pared by 8 bases and J by 1 base, with 5 bases of the junction left unmatched. Germline V lookup: CDR1 SNHLY, CDR2 FYNNEI. This CDR3 region has 15 residues. This chain's CDR3 is CASLGTGGRNTEAFF. CDR3 nucleotides: TGTGCCAGCCTGGGGACAGGGGGCCGGAACACTGAAGCTTTCTTT.

The chain couples TRBV6-5 to TRBJ1-2; D call uncertain. The CDR3 has 12 amino acids. Germline assignment: CDR1 MNHEY and CDR2 SVGAGI. The V gene lost 8 bases and the J gene lost 7 bases, with 14 bases spanning the gap. The CDR3 sequence is CASAVSEGGYTF. In nucleotides, the CDR3 is TGTGCCAGCGCGGTGTCTGAGGGTGGCTACACCTTC.

This clone was counted once. The rearrangement uses TRBV28 and TRBJ1-2; 12 positions agree with TRBD1. Germline CDR1 reads MDHEN; CDR2 reads SYDVKM. The CDR3 has 15 residues. V lost 7 bases to trimming and J lost 6 bases; unmatched junction nucleotides: 9. The CDR3 sequence is CASTPRGTGGDGYTF. In DNA form, the CDR3 reads TGTGCCAGCACCCCGAGGGGGACAGGGGGCGATGGCTACACCTTC.

The J gene is TRBJ1-1, the V gene TRBV2, with TRBD1 matching 7 bases. The germline CDR1 and CDR2 sequences are SNHLY and FYNNEI. The CDR3 extends over 13 amino acids. V lost 6 bases and J lost 1; bases outside the gene matches: 2. DNA for the CDR3: TGTGCCAGCAGGGGGACAGCGAACACTGAAGCTTTCTTT. Residues: CASRGTANTEAFF.

The rearrangement links TRBV9 to TRBJ2-7; no definite D call. CDR3 length: 14 residues. Trimming shortened V by 3 bases and J by 3 bases, and 13 bases separated the two germline ends. Looked up from germline, CDR1 is SGDLS and CDR2 is YYNGEE. The CDR3, as DNA: TGTGCCAGCAGCGCCAGGAACAGCCACTACGAGCAGTACTTC. Translated, it gives CASSARNSHYEQYF.

This clone was recorded a few times. The chain uses TRBV19 and TRBJ1-5; unclear D gene. V was clipped by 8 bases and J by 2 bases, with 19 bases between them. There are 16 residues in the CDR3. Germline V lookup: CDR1 LNHDA, CDR2 SQIVND (reference sequence). The CDR3 region has the DNA TGTGCCAGTTCAAACCCGGGGTCCAGCCGCAATCAGCCCCAGCATTTT. Its translation: CASSNPGSSRNQPQHF.

The chain carries TRBV3-1 (or the pseudogene TRBV3-2) and TRBJ1-5; no clear D gene. There are 14 residues in the CDR3. Germline CDR1 and CDR2: LGHDT and YNNKEL (reference sequence). Trimming cost V 4 bases and J 0 bases, with 7 bases left between them. The CDR3 DNA reads TGTGCCAGCAGCCGCAGAATTAGCAATCAGCCCCAGCATTTT. It specifies CASSRRISNQPQHF.

The table lists this clone with a few counts. An end of the junction differs from the germline gene, which may be a read error. This chain links TRBV27 with TRBJ2-7; D might be TRBD1 (6 bases). CDR3 length: 15 amino acids. Germline V gene lookup returns CDR1 MNHEY and CDR2 SMNVEV (reference sequence). This chain's CDR3 is CASSLSPGDPYEQYF. The CDR3 nucleotides read TGTGCCAGCAGTCTATCCCCAGGGGACCCCTACGAGCAGTACTTC.

In the case of this clone: One base away lies a much larger clone, so this may be a sequencing read error. The identical CDR3 is also encoded by other nucleotide sequences in the sample. The rearrangement links TRBV12-3 or TRBV12-4 to TRBJ1-5; 7 nucleotides align to TRBD1. J lost 1 base, V lost 6 bases, and 0 bases had no gene match. This CDR3 has 13 amino acids. The CDR3 spells CASRQGSNQPQHF. The CDR3 bases are TGTGCCAGCAGACAGGGGAGCAATCAGCCCCAGCATTTT.

This chain uses TRBV10-3 with TRBJ1-1; D is uncertain. Germline loops: CDR1 ENHRY, CDR2 SYGVKD. The V gene lost 4 bases and the J gene lost 1 base, with 7 bases spanning the gap. The CDR3 extends over 13 amino acids. Here the CDR3 DNA reads TGTGCCATCAGTGCCCAGGCGAACACTGAAGCTTTCTTT. Translation: CAISAQANTEAFF.

This clone was recorded only once. The chain's CDR3 is CASRLAGGLNEQFF. CDR3 coding DNA: TGCGCCAGCAGATTAGCGGGGGGGCTCAATGAGCAGTTCTTC. V usage is TRBV4-1 and J usage is TRBJ2-1; TRBD2 aligns across 11 bases. The CDR3 runs to 14 residues. The junction had 4 bases not matched to a gene; V was cut back by 6 bases and J by 6 bases. Germline V gene sequence: CDR1 MGHRA, CDR2 YSYEKL.

The V gene is TRBV4-3, the J gene TRBJ1-2, with 9 nucleotides matching TRBD1. The V segment lost 1 base and the J segment 4 bases; nucleotides outside the gene matches: 10. Germline assignment: CDR1 LGHNA and CDR2 YSLEER. The CDR3 runs 17 residues. CDR3 bases: TGCGCCAGCAGCCAAGGATCTTGGGACAGGGAAGGCTATGGCTACACCTTC. The encoded protein is CASSQGSWDREGYGYTF.

V gene TRBV7-6 combines with J gene TRBJ1-4; D call uncertain. V was pared by 1 base and J by 6 bases, with 6 bases between. Germline CDR1 is SGHVS and CDR2 is FNYEAQ. There are 13 residues in the CDR3. CDR3 nucleotide sequence: TGTGCCAGCAGCTTAGGTCCTGATGAAAAACTGTTTTTT. Protein product: CASSLGPDEKLFF.

DNA of the CDR3: TGTGCCAGCAGCTTAGGACAGGGACGGGGACAGCCCCAGCATTTT. It is translated as CASSLGQGRGQPQHF. The V gene is TRBV7-9, the J gene TRBJ1-5, with TRBD1 matching 7 bases. Trimming removed 1 base from V and 7 bases from J; junction bases left unmatched: 7. CDR1 and CDR2 (germline): SEHNR, FQNEAQ (reference sequence). This CDR3 is built from 15 residues.

The chain recombines TRBV7-2 with TRBJ2-7, with 12 nucleotides matching TRBD2. The CDR3 covers 16 residues. Germline V lookup: CDR1 SGHTA, CDR2 FQGNSA. The junction had 2 bases not matched to a gene; V was cut back by 0 bases and J by 2 bases. The DNA of the CDR3 is TGTGCCAGCAGCTTAGCTGCTAGCGGGGGGGCCTACGAGCAGTACTTC. Its protein is CASSLAASGGAYEQYF.

On this clone: One end of the junction varies from germline; a read error may be responsible. The CDR3 nucleotides are TGTGCCAGCCCCAACGATGGGGCGCTAACAGGAGACAACTTC. It yields the protein CASPNDGALTGDNF. The V gene is TRBV7-9, the J gene TRBJ1-2; possibly TRBD1 for D (5 bases). There are 14 residues in the CDR3. Germline V CDR1 and CDR2: SEHNR, FQNEAQ (reference sequence). The full variable domain, with the rest looked up from reference TRBV7-9 and TRBJ1-2, is DTGVSQNPRHKITKRGQNVTFRCDPISEHNRLYWYRQTLGQGPEFLTYFQNEAQLEKSRLLSDRFSAERPKGSFSTLEIQRTEQGDSAMYLCASPNDGALTGDNFGSGTRLTVV.

The chain uses TRBV6-5 and TRBJ1-2; TRBD1 matches 7 bases. The V gene end was trimmed by 0 bases and the J gene end by 1 base; junction bases not matched to a gene: 5. The CDR3 runs to 16 residues. Germline V gives CDR1 MNHEY, CDR2 SVGAGI. DNA of the CDR3: TGTGCCAGCAGTTACTCAGGGACAGAAGATAACTATGGCTACACCTTC. This sequence encodes CASSYSGTEDNYGYTF.

The gene calls are TRBV6-5 and TRBJ1-4, with D perhaps matching TRBD1 (5 bases). Germline CDR1 reads MNHEY; CDR2 reads SVGAGI. V dropped 8 bases and J dropped 7 bases, with 20 bases sitting between them. The CDR3 spans 15 residues. The CDR3 spells CASGPPRGRGEKLFF. The CDR3, as DNA: TGTGCCAGCGGTCCACCGCGGGGCCGTGGTGAAAAACTGTTTTTT.

The chain uses TRBV7-9 and TRBJ1-1; TRBD1 might be the D (5 bases). The CDR3 spans 14 residues. Germline CDR1 is SEHNR and CDR2 is FQNEAQ (reference sequence). Deletions cut 2 bases from V and 6 bases from J, with 13 bases between. The CDR3 sequence is CASSLQGGISEAFF. Here the CDR3 DNA reads TGTGCCAGCAGCTTACAGGGCGGTATTTCTGAAGCTTTCTTT.